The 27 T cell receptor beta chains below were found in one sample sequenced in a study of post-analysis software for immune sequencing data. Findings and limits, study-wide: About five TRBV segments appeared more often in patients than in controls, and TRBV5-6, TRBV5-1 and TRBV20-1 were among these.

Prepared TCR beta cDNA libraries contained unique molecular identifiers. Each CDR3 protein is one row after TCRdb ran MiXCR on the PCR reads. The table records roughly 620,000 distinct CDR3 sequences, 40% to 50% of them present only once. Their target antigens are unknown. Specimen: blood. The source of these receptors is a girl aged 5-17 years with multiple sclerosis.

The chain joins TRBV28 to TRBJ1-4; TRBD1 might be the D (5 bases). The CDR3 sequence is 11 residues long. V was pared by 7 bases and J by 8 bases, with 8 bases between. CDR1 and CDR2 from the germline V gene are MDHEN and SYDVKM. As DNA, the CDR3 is TGTGCCAGCAAGGGGTGGGAAAAACTGTTTTTT. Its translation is CASKGWEKLFF.

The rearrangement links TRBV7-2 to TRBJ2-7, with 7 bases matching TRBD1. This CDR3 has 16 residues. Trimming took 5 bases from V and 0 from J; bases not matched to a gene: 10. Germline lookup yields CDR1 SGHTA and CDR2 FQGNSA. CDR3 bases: TGTGCCAGCAGCCTCAAGACAGGGCGGAGCTCCTACGAGCAGTACTTC. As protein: CASSLKTGRSSYEQYF. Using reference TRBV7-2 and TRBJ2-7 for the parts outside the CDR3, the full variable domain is GAGVSQSPSNKVTEKGKDVELRCDPISGHTALYWYRQSLGQGLEFLIYFQGNSAPDKSGLPSDRFSAERTGGSVSTLTIQRTQQEDSAVYLCASSLKTGRSSYEQYFGPGTRLTVT.

The CDR3 sequence is CASSSSRDGGEQYF. The CDR3 nucleotides are TGTGCCAGCAGTTCTAGCAGGGACGGAGGCGAGCAGTACTTC. V and J are TRBV12-3 or TRBV12-4 and TRBJ2-7; D might be TRBD1 or TRBD2, each matching 5 bases. Trimming took 4 bases from V and 6 from J, leaving 16 bases between them. The CDR3 covers 14 residues.

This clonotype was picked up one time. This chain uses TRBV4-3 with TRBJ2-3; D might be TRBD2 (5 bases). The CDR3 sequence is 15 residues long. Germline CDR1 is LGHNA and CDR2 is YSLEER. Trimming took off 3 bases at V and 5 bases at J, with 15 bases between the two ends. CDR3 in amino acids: CASSQAGLFGDTQYF. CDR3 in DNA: TGCGCCAGCAGCCAGGCCGGACTTTTTGGAGATACGCAGTATTTT.

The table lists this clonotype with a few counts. CDR3 in amino acids: CATSDGSRDTQYF. The CDR3 DNA sequence: TGTGCCACCAGTGATGGGTCGCGAGATACGCAGTATTTT. The chain employs TRBV24-1 and TRBJ2-3; D gene unclear. The ends were cut back, 3 bases at V and 5 bases at J, with 8 bases in the middle. Germline loops: CDR1 KGHDR, CDR2 SFDVKD. The length of the CDR3 is 13 residues.

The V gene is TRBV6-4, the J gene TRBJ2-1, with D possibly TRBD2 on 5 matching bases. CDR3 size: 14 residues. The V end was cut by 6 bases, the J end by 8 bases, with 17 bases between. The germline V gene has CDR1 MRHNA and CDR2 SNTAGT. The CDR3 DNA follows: TGTGCCAGCAGGGAAAGGCCTAGCATCGATGAGCAGTTCTTC. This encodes CASRERPSIDEQFF.

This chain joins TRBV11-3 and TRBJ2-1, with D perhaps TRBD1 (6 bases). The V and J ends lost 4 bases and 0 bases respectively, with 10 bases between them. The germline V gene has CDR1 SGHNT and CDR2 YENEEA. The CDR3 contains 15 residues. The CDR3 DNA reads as TGTGCCAGCAGCTCAACAGGGTTCTCCTACAATGAGCAGTTCTTC. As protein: CASSSTGFSYNEQFF.

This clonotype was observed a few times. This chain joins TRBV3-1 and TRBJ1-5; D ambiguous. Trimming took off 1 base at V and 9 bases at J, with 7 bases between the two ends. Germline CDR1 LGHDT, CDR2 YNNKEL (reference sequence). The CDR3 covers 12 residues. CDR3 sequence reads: CASSQGQAPQHF. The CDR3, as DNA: TGTGCCAGCAGCCAAGGTCAGGCGCCCCAGCATTTT.

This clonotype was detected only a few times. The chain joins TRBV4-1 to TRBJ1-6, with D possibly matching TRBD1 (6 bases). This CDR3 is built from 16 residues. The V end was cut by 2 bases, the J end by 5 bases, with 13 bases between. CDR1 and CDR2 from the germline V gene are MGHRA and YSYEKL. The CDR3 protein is CASSQYSGHNNSPLHF. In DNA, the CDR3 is TGCGCCAGCAGCCAATACTCGGGACATAATAATTCACCCCTCCACTTT.

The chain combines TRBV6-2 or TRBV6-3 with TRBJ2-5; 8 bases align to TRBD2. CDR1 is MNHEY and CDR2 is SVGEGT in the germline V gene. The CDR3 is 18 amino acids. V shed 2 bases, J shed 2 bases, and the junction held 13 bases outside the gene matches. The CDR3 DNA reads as TGTGCCAGCAGTTACCCACCCGGGACTAGACATCTACAAGAGACCCAGTACTTC. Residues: CASSYPPGTRHLQETQYF.

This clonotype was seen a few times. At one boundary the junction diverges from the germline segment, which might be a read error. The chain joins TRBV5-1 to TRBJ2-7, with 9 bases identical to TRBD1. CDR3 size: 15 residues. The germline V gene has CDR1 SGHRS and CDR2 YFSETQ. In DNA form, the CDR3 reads TGTGCCAGCAGCCTAGGGGGGACAGGGACCTACGAGCAGTACTTC. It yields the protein CASSLGGTGTYEQYF.

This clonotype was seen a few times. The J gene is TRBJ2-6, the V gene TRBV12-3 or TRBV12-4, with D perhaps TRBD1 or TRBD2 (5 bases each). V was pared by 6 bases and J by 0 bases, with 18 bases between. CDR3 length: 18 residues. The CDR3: CASRTPGRGYSGANVLTF. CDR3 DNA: TGTGCCAGCAGGACCCCCGGACGGGGCTACTCTGGGGCCAACGTCCTGACTTTC.

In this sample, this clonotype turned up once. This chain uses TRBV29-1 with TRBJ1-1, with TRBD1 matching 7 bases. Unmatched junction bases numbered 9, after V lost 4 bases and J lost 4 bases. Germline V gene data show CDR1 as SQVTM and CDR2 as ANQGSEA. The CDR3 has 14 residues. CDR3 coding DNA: TGCAGCGTTGTTCCTGTTCAGGGGGGCACTGAAGCTTTCTTT. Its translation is CSVVPVQGGTEAFF.

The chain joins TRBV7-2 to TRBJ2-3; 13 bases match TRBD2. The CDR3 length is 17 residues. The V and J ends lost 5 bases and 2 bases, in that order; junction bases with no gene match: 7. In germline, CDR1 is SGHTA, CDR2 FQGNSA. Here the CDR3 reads CASSPTSGGALTDTQYF. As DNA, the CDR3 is TGTGCCAGCAGCCCCACTAGCGGGGGGGCACTCACAGATACGCAGTATTTT.

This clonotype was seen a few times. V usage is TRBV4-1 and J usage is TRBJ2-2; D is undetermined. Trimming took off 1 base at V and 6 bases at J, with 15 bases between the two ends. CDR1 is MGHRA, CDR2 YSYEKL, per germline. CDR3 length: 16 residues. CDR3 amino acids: CASSQGVVRAAGELFF. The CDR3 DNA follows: TGCGCCAGCAGCCAAGGGGTCGTCCGGGCCGCCGGGGAGCTGTTTTTT.

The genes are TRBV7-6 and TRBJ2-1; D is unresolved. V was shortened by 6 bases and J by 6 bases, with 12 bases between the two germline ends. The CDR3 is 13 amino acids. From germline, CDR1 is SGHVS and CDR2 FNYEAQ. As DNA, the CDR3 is TGTGCCAGCAGTCCTAGGCCCGCCAATGAGCAGTTCTTC. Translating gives CASSPRPANEQFF.

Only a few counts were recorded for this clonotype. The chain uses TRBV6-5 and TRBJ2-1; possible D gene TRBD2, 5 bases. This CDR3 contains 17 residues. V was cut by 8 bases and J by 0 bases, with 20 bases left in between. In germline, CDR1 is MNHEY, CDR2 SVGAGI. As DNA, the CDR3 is TGTGCCAGCCGGAACTTAGCGACCGCTTACTCCTACAATGAGCAGTTCTTC. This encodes CASRNLATAYSYNEQFF.

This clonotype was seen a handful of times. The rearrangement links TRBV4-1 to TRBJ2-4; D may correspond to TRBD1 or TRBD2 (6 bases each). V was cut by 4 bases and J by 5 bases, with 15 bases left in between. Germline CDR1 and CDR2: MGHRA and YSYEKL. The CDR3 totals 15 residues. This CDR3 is CASSPRYGGQNIQYF. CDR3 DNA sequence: TGCGCCAGCAGCCCTCGTTACGGGGGCCAAAACATTCAGTACTTC.

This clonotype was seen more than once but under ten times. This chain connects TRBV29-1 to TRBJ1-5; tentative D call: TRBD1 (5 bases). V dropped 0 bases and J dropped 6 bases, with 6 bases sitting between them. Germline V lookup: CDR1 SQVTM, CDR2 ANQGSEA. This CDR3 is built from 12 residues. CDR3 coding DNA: TGCAGCGTTGAAGAGGGGGGTCAGCCCCAGCATTTT. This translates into CSVEEGGQPQHF.

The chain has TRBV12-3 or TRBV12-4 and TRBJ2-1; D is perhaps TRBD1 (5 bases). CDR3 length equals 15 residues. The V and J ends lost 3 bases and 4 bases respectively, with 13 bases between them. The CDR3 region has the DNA TGTGCCAGCAGTTTTCTCGACAGCCCTTACAATGAGCAGTTCTTC. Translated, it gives CASSFLDSPYNEQFF.

As DNA, the CDR3 is TGCGCCAGCAGCCCCGACACGACCTCCTACAATGAGCAGTTCTTC. As protein: CASSPDTTSYNEQFF. The chain uses TRBV5-1 and TRBJ2-1; D remains ambiguous. Trimming left V 4 bases short and J 0 bases short, with 11 bases between. The CDR3 loop spans 15 amino acids. CDR1 SGHRS and CDR2 YFSETQ come from the germline V gene.

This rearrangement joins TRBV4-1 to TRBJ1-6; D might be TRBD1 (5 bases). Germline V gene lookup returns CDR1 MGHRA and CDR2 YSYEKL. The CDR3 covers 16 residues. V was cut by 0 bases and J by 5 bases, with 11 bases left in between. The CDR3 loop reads CASSQDKQAHNSPLHF. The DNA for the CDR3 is TGCGCCAGCAGCCAAGATAAACAGGCGCATAATTCACCCCTCCACTTT.

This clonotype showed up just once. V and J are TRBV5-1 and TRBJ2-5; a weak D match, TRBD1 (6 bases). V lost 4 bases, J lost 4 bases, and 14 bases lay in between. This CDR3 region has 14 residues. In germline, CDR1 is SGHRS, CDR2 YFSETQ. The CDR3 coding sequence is TGCGCCAGCAGCAGGGAACAGGGCCGAGAGACCCAGTACTTC. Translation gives CASSREQGRETQYF.

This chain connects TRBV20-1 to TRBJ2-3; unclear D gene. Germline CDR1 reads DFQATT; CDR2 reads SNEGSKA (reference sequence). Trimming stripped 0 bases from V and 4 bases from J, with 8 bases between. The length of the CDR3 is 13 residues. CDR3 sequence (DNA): TGCAGTGCTAGAGATCGGCTTTCAGATACGCAGTATTTT. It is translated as CSARDRLSDTQYF.

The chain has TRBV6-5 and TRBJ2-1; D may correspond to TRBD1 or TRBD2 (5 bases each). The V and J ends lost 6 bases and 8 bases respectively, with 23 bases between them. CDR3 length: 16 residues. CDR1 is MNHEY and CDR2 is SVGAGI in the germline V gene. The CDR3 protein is CASRKQPTGLGDEQFF. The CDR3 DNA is TGTGCCAGCAGAAAGCAACCAACAGGCTTGGGGGATGAGCAGTTCTTC.

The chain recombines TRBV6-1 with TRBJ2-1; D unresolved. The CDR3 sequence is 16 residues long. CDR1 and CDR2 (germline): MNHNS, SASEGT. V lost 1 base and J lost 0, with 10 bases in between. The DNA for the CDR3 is TGTGCCAGCAGTGAAGGAACCAGGTTCTCCTACAATGAGCAGTTCTTC. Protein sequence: CASSEGTRFSYNEQFF.

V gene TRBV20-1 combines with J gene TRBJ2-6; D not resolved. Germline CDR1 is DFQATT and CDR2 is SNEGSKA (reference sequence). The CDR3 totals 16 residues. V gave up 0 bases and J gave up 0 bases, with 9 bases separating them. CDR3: CSARDRVGSGANVLTF. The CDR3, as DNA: TGCAGTGCTAGAGATCGGGTGGGCTCTGGGGCCAACGTCCTGACTTTC.